The clone carrying this T cell receptor beta chain has only one observation. Its antigen is still unknown. The sample comes from a study of T cell responses to AZD1222 COVID-19 vaccine. The study's findings and limits: The study found vaccine-associated CD4 TCRs spanning spike, dominant at 160-218 and 743-854.

The CDR3 is 11 amino acids. Germline V gene data show CDR1 as SGHAT and CDR2 as FQNNGV. V gave up 3 bases and J gave up 9 bases, with 9 bases separating them. Data came from immunoSEQ multiplex PCR; TCRdb stores just in-frame clones and leaves some out. This sample has approximately 90,000 clones, with about 87% found just once. This TCR was sampled from an adult in good health. The V gene is TRBV11-2, the J gene TRBJ2-7; the D is unclear. The source material was peripheral blood, sampled on day 0 of AZD1222 vaccination. CDR3 region: CASSFDLGQYF. CDR3 bases: TGTGCCAGCAGCTTCGACTTAGGGCAGTACTTC.